This TCR beta chain came from a study of blood T cells in healthy people across ages. The authors ran a second PCR of roughly 7 to 11 cycles using a sample-barcoded 5' primer and a J-beta primer mix. CDR3-containing paired-end reads numbering at least 2.5 million came from each sample. TCRdb reprocessed the 5' RACE reads via MiXCR and lists one record per CDR3 protein. The sample lists roughly 2 million distinct CDR3 sequences; 40% to 55% were seen once. Study outcomes and limitations: Unsorted PBMCs blocked a conclusive comparison of naive and antigen-experienced cells. Significant beta diversity loss was already apparent by age roughly 44, declining roughly linearly.

Germline V gives CDR1 MNHEY, CDR2 SVGEGT. Trimming at V came to 6 bases and at J to 9 bases, leaving 12 bases not matched to a gene. The CDR3 length is 16 residues. About this clonotype: Its specificity is unknown.

The draw of peripheral blood yielded approximately 11 milliliters from each donor. The chain carries TRBV6-2 or TRBV6-3 and TRBJ2-1; the match to TRBD1 covers 12 bases. The sequencing sample was made of blood. This sequence originates from a woman between 40 and 55 years old in good health. CDR3 in amino acids: CASRRMGQGAFGEQFF. The CDR3 nucleotides read TGTGCCAGCAGACGGATGGGACAGGGGGCTTTCGGTGAGCAGTTCTTC.